These 12 T cell receptor beta chains originate from one sample sequenced in a study of spatial heterogeneity in lung cancer. Stated time point: sample taken at primary tumor resection. TCRdb reanalysed the 5' RACE reads using MiXCR and keeps one entry per CDR3 protein. The sample carries about 21,000 distinct CDR3 sequences, 4.6% recorded once. The specimen comprised PBMCs, sampled at surgery. All receptors derive from a male donor with early-stage non-small cell lung cancer.

In this sample, this clonotype is medium-sized (0.01 to 0.1%). The rearrangement joins TRBV11-2 to TRBJ2-3; D is undetermined. The V and J ends lost 1 base and 4 bases respectively, with 9 bases between them. The CDR3 length is 14 residues. CDR1 is SGHAT and CDR2 is FQNNGV in the germline V gene. The chain's CDR3 is CASSLVSSADTQYF. As DNA, the CDR3 is TGTGCCAGCAGCTTAGTATCATCAGCAGATACGCAGTATTTT.

This clonotype was picked up many times. J is TRBJ2-1 and V is TRBV6-5, with TRBD2 matching over 9 bases. Germline loops: CDR1 MNHEY, CDR2 SVGAGI. The CDR3 is 16 residues long. V lost 5 bases and J lost 6; bases outside the gene matches: 11. Here the CDR3 reads CASSDLLASGANEQFF. For the CDR3, the DNA is TGTGCCAGCAGTGACCTATTAGCTAGCGGGGCCAATGAGCAGTTCTTC.

This clonotype was counted ten times or more. The chain couples TRBV6-5 to TRBJ1-5; no definite D call. Between the trimmed V and J ends, which lost 2 bases and 3 bases, there was a span of 5 bases. Germline V lookup: CDR1 MNHEY, CDR2 SVGAGI. The CDR3 sequence is 13 residues long. CDR3 nucleotide sequence: TGTGCCAGCAGTTACAAGGACAATCAGCCCCAGCATTTT. It encodes CASSYKDNQPQHF.

In its sample, this clonotype was seen many times. This chain connects TRBV28 to TRBJ1-5; 9 bases are shared with TRBD1. CDR1 and CDR2 (germline): MDHEN, SYDVKM. V shed 5 bases, J shed 7 bases, and the junction held 9 bases outside the gene matches. CDR3 length: 15 amino acids. CDR3 in amino acids: CASSRGDRVEQPQHF. The CDR3 bases are TGTGCCAGCAGTAGAGGGGACAGGGTTGAACAGCCCCAGCATTTT.

Judged by abundance, this clonotype is medium-sized (0.01 to 0.1%). The chain has TRBV4-1 and TRBJ2-1; possibly TRBD1 for D (6 bases). Trimming removed 6 bases from V and 7 bases from J, with 19 bases in between. The germline CDR1 and CDR2 sequences are MGHRA and YSYEKL. CDR3 length equals 15 residues. This CDR3 reads CASSADSSGKNEQFF. The CDR3 DNA follows: TGCGCCAGCAGTGCGGACAGCTCGGGAAAAAATGAGCAGTTCTTC.

At least ten counts were recorded for this clonotype. The rearrangement uses TRBV2 and TRBJ2-3; unclear D gene. The CDR3 is 11 residues long. CDR1 is SNHLY, CDR2 FYNNEI, per germline. V shed 4 bases and J shed 4 bases, with 3 bases lying between them. CDR3 DNA: TGTGCCAGCAGTGGGGCAGATACGCAGTATTTT. It yields the protein CASSGADTQYF.

This clonotype was seen many times. The V call is TRBV2, the J call TRBJ1-2; D call uncertain. Trimming pared 7 bases from V and 2 bases from J, leaving 11 bases between. The CDR3 consists of 13 residues. The germline V gene has CDR1 SNHLY and CDR2 FYNNEI. The CDR3 spells CASKEYLNYGYTF. DNA for the CDR3: TGTGCCAGCAAGGAGTACTTGAACTATGGCTACACCTTC.

The rearrangement uses TRBV4-1 and TRBJ2-7, with D hard to call. The CDR3 totals 15 residues. CDR1 is MGHRA, CDR2 YSYEKL, per germline. With 0 bases removed from V and 0 bases from J, the gap between germline ends came to 9 bases. The CDR3 nucleotides are TGCGCCAGCAGCCAAGAACCACCTAGCTCCTACGAGCAGTACTTC. Translation: CASSQEPPSSYEQYF.

This clonotype was counted ten times or more. The rearrangement joins TRBV6-5 to TRBJ2-6; D gene uncertain. Germline CDR1 is MNHEY and CDR2 is SVGAGI. The ends were cut back, 0 bases at V and 0 bases at J, with 18 bases in the middle. The CDR3 is 20 amino acids. CDR3 DNA: TGTGCCAGCAGTTACTCGCGTGGTGGGCAGGCCGCCTCTGGGGCCAACGTCCTGACTTTC. Amino acid sequence: CASSYSRGGQAASGANVLTF.

Ten or more counts support this clonotype. The rearrangement links TRBV7-8 to TRBJ2-1; D uncertain. Trimming pared 0 bases from V and 8 bases from J, leaving 14 bases between. Germline CDR1 is SGHVS and CDR2 is FQNEAQ. CDR3 length equals 15 residues. The CDR3 protein is CASSLAQTPLDEQFF. The CDR3 nucleotides read TGTGCCAGCAGCTTAGCCCAAACCCCCCTTGATGAGCAGTTCTTC.

This clonotype has a count of ten or more. This chain uses TRBV6-1 with TRBJ1-2; D is unclear. Trimming took 4 bases from V and 4 from J, leaving 10 bases between them. Germline V CDR1 and CDR2: MNHNS, SASEGT. The CDR3 is 13 residues long. CDR3 residues: CASSGGGTYGYTF. DNA for the CDR3: TGTGCCAGCAGTGGAGGCGGAACCTATGGCTACACCTTC.

About this clonotype: A single base separates this from a much larger clone, so it may be a read error. J is TRBJ2-2 and V is TRBV3-1; D ambiguous. There are 11 residues in the CDR3. CDR1 LGHDT and CDR2 YNNKEL come from the germline V gene (reference sequence). Deletions cut 3 bases from V and 6 bases from J, with 2 bases between. The CDR3 loop is CASSQAGELFF. The CDR3 DNA sequence: TGTGCCAGCAGCCAGGCCGGGGAGCTGTTTTTT.